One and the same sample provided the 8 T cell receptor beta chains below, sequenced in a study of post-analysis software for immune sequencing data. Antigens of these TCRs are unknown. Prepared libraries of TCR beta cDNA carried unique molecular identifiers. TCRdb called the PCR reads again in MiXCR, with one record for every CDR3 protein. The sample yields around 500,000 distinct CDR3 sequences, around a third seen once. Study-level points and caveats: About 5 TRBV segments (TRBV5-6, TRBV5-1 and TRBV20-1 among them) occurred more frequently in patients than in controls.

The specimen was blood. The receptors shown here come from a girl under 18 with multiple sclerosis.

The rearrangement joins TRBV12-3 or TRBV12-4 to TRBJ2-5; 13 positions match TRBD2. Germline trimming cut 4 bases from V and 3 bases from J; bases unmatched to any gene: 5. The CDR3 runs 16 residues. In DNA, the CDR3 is TGTGCCAGCAGTTCAATACTAGCGGGGGGGAAAGAGACCCAGTACTTC. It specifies CASSSILAGGKETQYF.

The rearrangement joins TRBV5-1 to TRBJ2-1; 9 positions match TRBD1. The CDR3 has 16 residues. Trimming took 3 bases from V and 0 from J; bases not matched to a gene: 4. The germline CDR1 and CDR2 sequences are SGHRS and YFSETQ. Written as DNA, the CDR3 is TGCGCCAGCAGCTGGACAGGGGCCAGCTCCTACAATGAGCAGTTCTTC. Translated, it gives CASSWTGASSYNEQFF.

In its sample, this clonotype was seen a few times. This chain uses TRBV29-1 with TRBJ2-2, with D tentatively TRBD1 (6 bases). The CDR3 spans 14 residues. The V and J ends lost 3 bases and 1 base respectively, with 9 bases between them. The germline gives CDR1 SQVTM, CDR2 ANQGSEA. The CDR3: CSVDPGQNTGELFF. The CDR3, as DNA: TGCAGCGTTGACCCGGGACAGAACACCGGGGAGCTGTTTTTT.

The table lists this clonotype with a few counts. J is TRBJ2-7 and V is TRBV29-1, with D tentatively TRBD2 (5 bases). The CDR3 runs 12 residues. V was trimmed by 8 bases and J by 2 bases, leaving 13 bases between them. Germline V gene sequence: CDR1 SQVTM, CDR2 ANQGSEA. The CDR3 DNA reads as TGCAGCATTGTTCGGGGAACCTACGAGCAGTACTTC. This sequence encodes CSIVRGTYEQYF.

CDR3 residues: CSAGGERGYTF. The CDR3 nucleotides read TGCAGCGCCGGGGGGGAGAGGGGCTACACCTTC. V gene TRBV29-1 combines with J gene TRBJ1-2, with a weak D call TRBD1 (5 bases). The CDR3 spans 11 residues. Deletions cut 7 bases from V and 8 bases from J, with 14 bases between. Per the germline V gene, CDR1 is SQVTM and CDR2 is ANQGSEA.

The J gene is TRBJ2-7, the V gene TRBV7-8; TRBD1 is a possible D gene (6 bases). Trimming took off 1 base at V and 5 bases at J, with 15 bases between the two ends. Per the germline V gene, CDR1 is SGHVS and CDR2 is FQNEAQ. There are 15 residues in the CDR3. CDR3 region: CASSLESGRGNEQYF. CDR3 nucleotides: TGTGCCAGCAGCTTAGAAAGCGGCAGGGGCAACGAGCAGTACTTC.

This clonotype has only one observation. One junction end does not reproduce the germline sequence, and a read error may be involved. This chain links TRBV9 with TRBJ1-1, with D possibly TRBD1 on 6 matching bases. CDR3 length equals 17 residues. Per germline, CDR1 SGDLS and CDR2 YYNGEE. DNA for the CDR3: TGTGCCAGCAGCGTAGCTCCGGGGGGCGCAGGGAACCCTGAAGCTTTCTTT. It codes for CASSVAPGGAGNPEAFF.

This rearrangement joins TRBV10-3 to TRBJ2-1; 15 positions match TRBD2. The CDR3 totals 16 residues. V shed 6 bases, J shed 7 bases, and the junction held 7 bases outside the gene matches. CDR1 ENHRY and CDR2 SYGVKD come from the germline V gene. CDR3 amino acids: CAIRTGLAGGPNEQFF. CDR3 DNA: TGTGCCATCAGAACCGGACTAGCGGGAGGGCCTAATGAGCAGTTCTTC.